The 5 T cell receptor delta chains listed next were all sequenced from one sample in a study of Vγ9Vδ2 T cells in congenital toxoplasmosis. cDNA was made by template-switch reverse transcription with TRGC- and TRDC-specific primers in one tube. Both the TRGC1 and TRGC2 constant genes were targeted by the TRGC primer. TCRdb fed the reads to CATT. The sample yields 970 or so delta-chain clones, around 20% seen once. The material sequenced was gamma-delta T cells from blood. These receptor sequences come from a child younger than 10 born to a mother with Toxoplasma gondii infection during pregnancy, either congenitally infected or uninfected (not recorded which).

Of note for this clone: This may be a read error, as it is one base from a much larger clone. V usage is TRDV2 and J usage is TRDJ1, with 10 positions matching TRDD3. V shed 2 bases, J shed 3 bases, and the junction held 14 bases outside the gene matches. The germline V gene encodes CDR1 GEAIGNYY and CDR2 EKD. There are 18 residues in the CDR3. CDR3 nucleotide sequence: TGTGCCTGTGACAACCTCCTTGACTGGGGGATTACCTCCGATAAACTCATCTTT. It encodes CACDNLLDWGITSDKLIF.

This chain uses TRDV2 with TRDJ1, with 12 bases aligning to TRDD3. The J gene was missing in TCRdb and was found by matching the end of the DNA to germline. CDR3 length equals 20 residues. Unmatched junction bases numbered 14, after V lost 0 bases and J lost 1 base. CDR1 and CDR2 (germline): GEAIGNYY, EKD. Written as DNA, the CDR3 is TGTGCCTGTGACACCGTACTGGGGGATACCCCCTCGCCCCGCACCGATAAACTCATCTTT. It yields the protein CACDTVLGDTPSPRTDKLIF.

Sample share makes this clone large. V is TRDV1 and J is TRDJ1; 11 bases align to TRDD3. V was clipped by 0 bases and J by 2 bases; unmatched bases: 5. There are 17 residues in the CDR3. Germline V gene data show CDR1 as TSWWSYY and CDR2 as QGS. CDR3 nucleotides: TGTGCTCTTGGGGAACTCTGGGGGATACTCAAAACCGATAAACTCATCTTT. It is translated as CALGELWGILKTDKLIF.

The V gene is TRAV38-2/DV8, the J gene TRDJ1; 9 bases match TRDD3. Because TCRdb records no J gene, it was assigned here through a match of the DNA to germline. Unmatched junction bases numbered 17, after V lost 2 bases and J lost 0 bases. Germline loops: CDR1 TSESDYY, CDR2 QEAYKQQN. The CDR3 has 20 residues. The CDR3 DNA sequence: TGTGCTTATAGGAGAGCCCACGTTCCCTTACTGGGGGAATACACCGATAAACTCATCTTT. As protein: CAYRRAHVPLLGEYTDKLIF.

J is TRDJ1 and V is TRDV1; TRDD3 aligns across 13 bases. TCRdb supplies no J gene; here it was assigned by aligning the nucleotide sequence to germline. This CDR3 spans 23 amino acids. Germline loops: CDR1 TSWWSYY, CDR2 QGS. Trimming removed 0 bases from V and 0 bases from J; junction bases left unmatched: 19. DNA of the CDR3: TGTGCTCTTGGGGAACTAGCCCCTACTGGGGGATACGTGGTGCGGTGGGACACCGATAAACTCATCTTT. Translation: CALGELAPTGGYVVRWDTDKLIF.